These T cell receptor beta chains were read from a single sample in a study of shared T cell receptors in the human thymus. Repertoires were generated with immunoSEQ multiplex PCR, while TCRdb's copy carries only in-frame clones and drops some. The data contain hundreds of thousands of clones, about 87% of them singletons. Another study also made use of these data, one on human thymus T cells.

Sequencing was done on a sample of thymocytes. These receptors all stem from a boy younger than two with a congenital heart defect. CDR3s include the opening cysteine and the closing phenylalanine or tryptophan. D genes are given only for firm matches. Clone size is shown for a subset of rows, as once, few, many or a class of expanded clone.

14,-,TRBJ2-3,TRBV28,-,CASSVPVGTDTQYF,TGTGCCAGCAGTGTTCCGGTGGGCACAGATACGCAGTATTTT
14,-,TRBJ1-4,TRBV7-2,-,CASSSFGVNEKLFF,TGTGCCAGCAGCTCCTTCGGGGTTAATGAAAAACTGTTTTTT
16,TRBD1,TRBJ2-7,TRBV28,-,CASSLGPGQGRCEQYF,TGTGCCAGCAGTTTAGGACCGGGACAGGGAAGATGCGAGCAGTACTTC
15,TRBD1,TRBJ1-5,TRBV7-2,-,CASSLQGAPNQPQHF,TGTGCCAGCAGCTTGCAGGGGGCTCCCAATCAGCCCCAGCATTTT
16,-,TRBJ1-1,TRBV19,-,CASSSRREGKGTEAFF,TGTGCCAGTAGTAGTCGTAGGGAGGGCAAAGGGACTGAAGCTTTCTTT
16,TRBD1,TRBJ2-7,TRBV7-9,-,CASSLEGAKVSYEQYF,TGTGCCAGCAGCTTAGAGGGGGCCAAAGTCTCCTACGAGCAGTACTTC
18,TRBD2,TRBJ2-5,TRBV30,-,CAWRPQRWAGGVGETQYF,TGTGCCTGGAGGCCACAGAGATGGGCGGGGGGCGTCGGAGAGACCCAGTACTTC
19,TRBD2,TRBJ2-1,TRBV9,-,CASSPRGSGGRDVYNEQFF,TGTGCCAGCAGCCCTCGTGGTAGCGGGGGCCGGGACGTTTACAATGAGCAGTTCTTC
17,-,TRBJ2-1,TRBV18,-,CASSPQKWETSYNEQFF,TGTGCCAGCTCACCACAAAAGTGGGAGACCTCCTACAATGAGCAGTTCTTC
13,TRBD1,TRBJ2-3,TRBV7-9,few,CASSFGTADTQYF,TGTGCCAGCAGCTTCGGGACAGCTGATACGCAGTATTTT
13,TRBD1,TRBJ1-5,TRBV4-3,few,CARGQGVGQPQHF,TGCGCCAGAGGACAGGGGGTCGGTCAGCCCCAGCATTTT
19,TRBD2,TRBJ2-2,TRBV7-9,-,CASSPRVAGKGSYTGELFF,TGTGCCAGCAGCCCCCGGGTAGCGGGGAAGGGTAGCTACACCGGGGAGCTGTTTTTT
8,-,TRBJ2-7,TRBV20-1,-,CSAQEQYF,TGCAGTGCTCAAGAGCAGTACTTC
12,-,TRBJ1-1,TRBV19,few,CASRTGNTEAFF,TGTGCCAGTAGGACAGGGAACACTGAAGCTTTCTTT
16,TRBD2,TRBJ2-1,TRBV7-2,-,CASSFGLADSYNEQFF,TGTGCCAGCAGCTTTGGGCTAGCGGATTCCTACAATGAGCAGTTCTTC
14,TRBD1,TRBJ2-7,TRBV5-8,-,CASSSGTGTYEQYF,TGTGCCAGCAGTTCCGGGACAGGGACCTACGAGCAGTACTTC
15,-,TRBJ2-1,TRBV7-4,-,CASSLGPRASNEQFF,TGTGCCAGCAGCCTGGGGCCCAGGGCCTCCAATGAGCAGTTCTTC
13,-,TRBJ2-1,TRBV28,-,CASSRGGRNEQFF,TGTGCCAGCAGCAGGGGCGGACGGAATGAGCAGTTCTTC
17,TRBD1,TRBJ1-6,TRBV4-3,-,CASSQDRRGPRNSPLHF,TGCGCCAGCAGCCAAGATCGAAGGGGGCCTAGGAATTCACCCCTCCACTTT
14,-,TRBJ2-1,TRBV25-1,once,CASSELLFENEQFF,TGTGCCAGCAGTGAATTGCTGTTTGAGAATGAGCAGTTCTTC
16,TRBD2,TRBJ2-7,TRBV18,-,CASSPDRGGSSYEQYF,TGTGCCAGCTCACCCGATCGCGGGGGAAGCTCCTACGAGCAGTACTTC
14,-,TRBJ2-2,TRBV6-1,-,CAALPGVNTGELFF,TGTGCCGCCTTACCGGGGGTGAACACCGGGGAGCTGTTTTTT
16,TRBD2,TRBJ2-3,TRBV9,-,CASSARASGSKDTQYF,TGTGCCAGCAGCGCGCGAGCTAGCGGGAGTAAAGATACGCAGTATTTT
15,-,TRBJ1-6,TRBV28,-,CASSPPHSSNSPLHF,TGTGCCAGCAGTCCCCCCCACAGTAGTAATTCACCCCTCCACTTT
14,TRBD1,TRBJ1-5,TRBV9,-,CASSPLQGGQPQHF,TGTGCCAGCAGCCCTTTACAGGGGGGTCAGCCCCAGCATTTT
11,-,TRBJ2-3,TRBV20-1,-,CSSLEADTQYF,TGCAGTTCTCTGGAGGCAGATACGCAGTATTTT
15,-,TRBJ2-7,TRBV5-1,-,CASSPISDSSYEQYF,TGCGCCAGCAGCCCCATATCGGACAGTTCCTACGAGCAGTACTTC
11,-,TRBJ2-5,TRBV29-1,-,CSVGSQETQYF,TGCAGCGTTGGTTCTCAAGAGACCCAGTACTTC
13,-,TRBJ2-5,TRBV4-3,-,CASSQGRWETQYF,TGCGCCAGCAGCCAAGGTAGATGGGAGACCCAGTACTTC
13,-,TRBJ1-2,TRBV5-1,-,CASSPQGNYGYTF,TGCGCCAGCAGCCCACAGGGCAACTATGGCTACACCTTC
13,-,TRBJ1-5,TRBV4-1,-,CASSHTGIQPQHF,TGCGCCAGCAGCCATACGGGGATTCAGCCCCAGCATTTT
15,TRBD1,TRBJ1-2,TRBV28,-,CASSFGTGCGYGYTF,TGTGCCAGCAGTTTTGGGACAGGGTGTGGCTATGGCTACACCTTC
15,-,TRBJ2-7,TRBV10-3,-,CAIKSGTTSSYEQYF,TGTGCCATCAAGTCGGGAACTACGAGCTCCTACGAGCAGTACTTC
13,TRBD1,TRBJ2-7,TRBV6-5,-,CASSRDRDYEQYF,TGTGCCAGCAGCCGGGACAGAGATTACGAGCAGTACTTC
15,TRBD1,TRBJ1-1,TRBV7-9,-,CASSLGTGENTEAFF,TGTGCCAGCAGCTTGGGGACAGGAGAGAACACTGAAGCTTTCTTT
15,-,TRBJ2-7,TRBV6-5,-,CASSSRGSLSYEQYF,TGTGCCAGCAGCTCCAGAGGCTCCCTATCCTACGAGCAGTACTTC
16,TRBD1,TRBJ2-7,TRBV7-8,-,CASSPKDRSTNYEQYF,TGTGCCAGCAGTCCAAAGGACAGGTCCACAAACTACGAGCAGTACTTC
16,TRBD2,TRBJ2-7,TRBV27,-,CASSPSLAGDRYEQYF,TGTGCCAGCAGTCCCTCCCTAGCGGGAGATCGGTACGAGCAGTACTTC
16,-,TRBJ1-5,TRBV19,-,CASSSHGGNGNQPQHF,TGTGCCAGTAGTAGCCACGGGGGTAACGGCAATCAGCCCCAGCATTTT
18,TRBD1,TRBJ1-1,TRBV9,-,CASSVARDRDGTGTEAFF,TGTGCCAGCAGCGTCGCTCGGGACAGGGACGGGACCGGCACTGAAGCTTTCTTT
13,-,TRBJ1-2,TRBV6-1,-,CASSEHQDYGYTF,TGTGCCAGCAGTGAACATCAGGATTATGGCTACACCTTC